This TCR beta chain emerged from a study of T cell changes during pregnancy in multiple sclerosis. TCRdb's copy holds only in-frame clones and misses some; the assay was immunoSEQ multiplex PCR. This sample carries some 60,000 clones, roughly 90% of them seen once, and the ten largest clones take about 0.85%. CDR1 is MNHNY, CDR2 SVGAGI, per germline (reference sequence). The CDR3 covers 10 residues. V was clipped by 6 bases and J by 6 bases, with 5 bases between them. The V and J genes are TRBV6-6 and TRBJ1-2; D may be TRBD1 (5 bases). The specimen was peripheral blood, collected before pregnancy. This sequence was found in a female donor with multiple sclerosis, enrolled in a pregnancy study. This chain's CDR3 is CASSRDGYTF. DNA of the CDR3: TGTGCCAGCAGCAGGGATGGCTACACCTTC.